The next 8 T cell receptor beta chains were all read from a single sample in a study of T cell repertoires in cytomegalovirus infection. A single record per CDR3 protein comes from TCRdb applying MiXCR to the reads. The repertoire holds hundreds of thousands of distinct CDR3 sequences, with 6.5% as singletons. Sequencing used PBMCs. The receptors originated from a human donor in good health (CMV status not recorded). Some clones in this sample may be carry-over from other donors' samples.

This clonotype was recorded many times. The rearrangement uses TRBV28 and TRBJ1-6; D not resolved. CDR3 length: 12 residues. Germline V CDR1 and CDR2: MDHEN, SYDVKM. Deletions cut 3 bases from V and 10 bases from J, with 7 bases between. The CDR3 region has the DNA TGTGCCAGCAGTTTTCGAGGGTCACCCCTCCACTTT. This sequence encodes CASSFRGSPLHF.

This clonotype occurred many times. The rearrangement uses TRBV6-1 and TRBJ2-3, with 14 bases aligning to TRBD2. After removal of 3 bases from V and 6 bases from J, the junction contained 2 bases not matched to a gene. Per the germline V gene, CDR1 is MNHNS and CDR2 is SASEGT. The CDR3 has 15 amino acids. CDR3 DNA: TGTGCCAGCAGTGAGACTAGCGGGGGGGCGGATACGCAGTATTTT. Protein sequence: CASSETSGGADTQYF.

Ten or more counts support this clonotype. V gene TRBV12-3 or TRBV12-4 combines with J gene TRBJ1-1; D unclear. V shed 3 bases and J shed 1 base, with 9 bases lying between them. The CDR3 has 14 amino acids. DNA for the CDR3: TGTGCCAGCAGTTTTCTTATGGGGAACACTGAAGCTTTCTTT. It translates to CASSFLMGNTEAFF.

This clonotype was observed at least ten times. The rearrangement uses TRBV5-1 and TRBJ2-7; 11 bases are a match to TRBD1. After removal of 6 bases from V and 2 bases from J, the junction contained 4 bases not matched to a gene. Per the germline V gene, CDR1 is SGHRS and CDR2 is YFSETQ. This CDR3 comprises 14 residues. The CDR3 region is CASNAGQGAYEQYF. DNA for the CDR3: TGCGCCAGCAACGCGGGACAGGGGGCCTACGAGCAGTACTTC.

This clonotype was detected ten times or more. The gene calls are TRBV5-6 and TRBJ2-3; D perhaps matches TRBD2 (6 bases). CDR1 and CDR2 from the germline V gene are SGHDT and YYEEEE. CDR3 length: 15 residues. V was shortened by 2 bases and J by 4 bases, with 14 bases between the two germline ends. CDR3 bases: TGTGCCAGCAGCTTCGGACTCGGAGGGGCAGATACGCAGTATTTT. It specifies CASSFGLGGADTQYF.

The table lists this clonotype with many counts. The V and J genes are TRBV6-2 or TRBV6-3 and TRBJ2-6; D call uncertain. This CDR3 has 14 residues. V lost 2 bases, J lost 0 bases, and 2 bases lay in between. Germline loops: CDR1 MNHEY, CDR2 SVGEGT. As DNA, the CDR3 is TGTGCCAGCAGTTACAGCTCTGGGGCCAACGTCCTGACTTTC. Residues: CASSYSSGANVLTF.

Many counts were recorded for this clonotype. The chain links TRBV4-3 to TRBJ1-6; possibly TRBD1 for D (5 bases). Trimming removed 3 bases from V and 8 bases from J, with 17 bases in between. The CDR3 consists of 16 residues. Germline CDR1 LGHNA, CDR2 YSLEER. The CDR3 reads CASSHLSGTGDSPLHF. CDR3 bases: TGCGCCAGCAGCCACCTATCCGGGACGGGGGATTCACCCCTCCACTTT.

This clonotype was recorded a few times. The chain joins TRBV27 to TRBJ2-1; 7 nucleotides agree with TRBD2. The CDR3 contains 13 residues. V lost 0 bases to trimming and J lost 10 bases; unmatched junction nucleotides: 3. Germline-derived CDR1 and CDR2 are MNHEY and SMNVEV (reference sequence). Here the CDR3 reads CASSLSVGGEQFF. For the CDR3, the DNA is TGTGCCAGCAGTTTATCGGTCGGGGGGGAGCAGTTCTTC.